Listed below are T cell receptor beta chains from one sample, sequenced in a study of cytomegalovirus exposure and HLA in healthy donors. Data came from immunoSEQ multiplex PCR; TCRdb stores just in-frame clones and leaves some out. The listing records about 39,000 clones. Sequencing input: PBMCs. All receptors come from a woman aged 25 to 39 in good health and CMV-seropositive. The CDR3 runs from the conserved cysteine through the conserved F or W. D genes are given only for firm matches.

V	length	J	D	CDR3	DNA
TRBV30	14	TRBJ1-5	-	CAWSDGGAGQPQHF	TGTGCCTGGAGTGATGGTGGGGCAGGGCAGCCCCAGCATTTT
TRBV30	14	TRBJ2-3	TRBD1	CACDRGLSTDTQYF	TGTGCCTGTGACAGGGGGCTTAGTACAGATACGCAGTATTTT
TRBV5-1	16	TRBJ2-7	-	CASSWKRTGTVGEQYF	TGCGCCAGCAGCTGGAAACGAACAGGGACCGTCGGCGAGCAGTACTTC
TRBV5-5	17	TRBJ1-6	TRBD1	CASSPNFGTGPNSPLHF	TGTGCCAGCAGTCCTAATTTCGGGACAGGGCCTAATTCACCCCTCCACTTT
TRBV2	15	TRBJ2-7	TRBD1	CASSEGGTGTYEQYF	TGTGCCAGCAGTGAAGGTGGGACAGGCACCTACGAGCAGTACTTC
TRBV12-5	15	TRBJ2-2	TRBD1	CASGLSTGRTGELFF	TGTGCTAGTGGATTATCGACAGGGCGCACCGGGGAGCTGTTTTTT
TRBV29-1	17	TRBJ2-1	-	CSVEVLPRGGSDNEQFF	TGCAGCGTTGAAGTCCTCCCGAGAGGTGGTTCCGACAATGAGCAGTTCTTC
TRBV7-6	12	TRBJ1-1	-	CASRDGRGEAFF	TGTGCCAGCAGGGACGGACGGGGAGAAGCTTTCTTT
TRBV5-1	17	TRBJ2-3	TRBD2	CASSSGLAGASTDTQYF	TGCGCCAGCAGCTCGGGACTAGCGGGGGCCAGCACAGATACGCAGTATTTT
TRBV28	15	TRBJ2-3	TRBD2	CASSRLAGMSDTQYF	TGTGCCAGCAGTCGACTAGCGGGGATGTCAGATACGCAGTATTTT
TRBV11-2	13	TRBJ2-7	-	CASSLDKRYEQYF	TGTGCCAGCAGCTTAGATAAGAGATACGAGCAGTACTTC
TRBV6-5	14	TRBJ1-1	-	CASSLGVRGTEAFF	TGTGCCAGCAGCTTAGGGGTTCGCGGCACTGAAGCTTTCTTT
TRBV28	14	TRBJ2-1	-	CASSSPGRVGQQFF	TGTGCCAGCAGTTCGCCAGGGCGGGTGGGACAACAGTTCTTC
TRBV27	17	TRBJ2-2	TRBD1	CASRPGQGRSNTGELFF	TGTGCCAGCAGACCGGGACAGGGGAGATCAAACACCGGGGAGCTGTTTTTT
TRBV6-1	18	TRBJ1-2	TRBD1	CASSELSGTGAFGYGYTF	TGTGCCAGCAGTGAACTGTCCGGGACAGGGGCCTTTGGCTATGGCTACACCTTC
TRBV29-1	14	TRBJ2-7	TRBD1	CSVVGQGASYEQYF	TGCAGCGTTGTAGGACAGGGGGCCTCCTACGAGCAGTACTTC
TRBV7-6	12	TRBJ1-1	-	CASSPGTTEAFF	TGTGCCAGTAGCCCGGGAACCACTGAAGCTTTCTTT
TRBV7-2	14	TRBJ2-3	TRBD2	CASSFGLAGDTQYF	TGTGCCAGCAGCTTTGGACTAGCTGGAGATACGCAGTATTTT
TRBV7-7	13	TRBJ1-1	-	CASSCQGPREAFF	TGTGCTAGCAGCTGCCAGGGGCCGAGAGAAGCTTTCTTT
TRBV23-1	15	TRBJ1-5	-	CASSQSASLGCSGHF	TGCGCCAGCAGTCAATCAGCAAGTCTTGGCTGTTCAGGGCATTTT
TRBV6-1	14	TRBJ2-1	TRBD1	CASSEQDRVNEQFF	TGTGCCAGCAGTGAACAGGACAGGGTCAATGAGCAGTTCTTC
TRBV14	13	TRBJ1-1	-	CASSHAVNTEAFF	TGTGCCAGCAGCCATGCGGTGAACACTGAAGCTTTCTTT
TRBV5-1	18	TRBJ1-4	-	CASSPRGGGLVLGEKLFF	TGCGCCAGCAGCCCACGTGGGGGGGGCTTGGTCCTTGGGGAAAAACTGTTTTTT
TRBV21-1	19	TRBJ1-1	-	CASSNAHQVTGREGTEAFF	TGTGCCAGCAGCAATGCCCACCAGGTAACAGGGAGGGAGGGCACTGAAGCTTTCTTT
TRBV29-1	12	TRBJ1-2	-	CSVEDRGYGYTF	TGCAGCGTTGAAGATCGAGGGTACGGCTACACCTTC
TRBV6-5	15	TRBJ1-4	TRBD1	CASSGRTGSGEKLFF	TGCGCCAGCAGTGGGAGGACAGGTTCAGGAGAAAAACTGTTTTTT
TRBV18	14	TRBJ1-5	-	CASSRQVRNQPQHF	TGTGCCAGCTCACGACAGGTTCGCAATCAGCCCCAGCATTTT
TRBV5-6	17	TRBJ1-3	TRBD1	CASSLGQGLLSGNTIYF	TGTGCCAGCAGCTTAGGACAGGGACTTCTCTCTGGAAACACCATATATTTT
TRBV6-5	13	TRBJ1-2	-	CASSYDAATGYTF	TGTGCCAGCAGTTACGATGCAGCGACTGGCTACACCTTC
TRBV12-5	15	TRBJ2-1	TRBD1	CASGQDRGAYNEQFF	TGTGCTAGTGGCCAAGACAGGGGGGCGTACAATGAGCAGTTCTTC
TRBV15	14	TRBJ1-5	TRBD1	CATSSGQGDQPQHF	TGTGCCACCAGCAGCGGACAGGGCGATCAGCCCCAGCATTTT
TRBV12-5	13	TRBJ2-5	-	CASALGGVDTQYF	TGTGCTAGTGCCCTAGGAGGGGTGGATACCCAGTACTTC
TRBV10-3	18	TRBJ2-7	TRBD1	CAIVPPNVGQGASHEQYF	TGTGCCATCGTCCCGCCTAACGTTGGGCAGGGGGCGAGCCACGAGCAGTACTTC
TRBV27	14	TRBJ2-7	-	CASSLDKYSYEQYF	TGTGCCAGCAGCTTGGACAAGTACTCCTACGAGCAGTACTTC
TRBV28	16	TRBJ1-5	-	CASTLLPGSGGRTQHF	TGTGCCAGCACCCTACTGCCAGGCTCAGGTGGTCGGACCCAGCATTTT
TRBV5-4	15	TRBJ2-1	-	CASSLGQGRYNEQFF	TGTGCCAGCAGCTTGGGGCAGGGTCGGTACAATGAGCAGTTCTTC
TRBV4-1	12	TRBJ2-1	TRBD1	CASSRETGERFF	TGCGCCAGCAGCCGAGAGACAGGGGAGCGGTTCTTC
TRBV7-8	13	TRBJ1-3	-	CASSFTDGNTIYF	TGTGCCAGCAGCTTTACAGATGGAAACACCATATATTTT
TRBV5-1	13	TRBJ2-1	-	CASSLVPGNEQFF	TGCGCCAGCAGCTTGGTGCCGGGGAATGAGCAGTTCTTC
TRBV28	10	TRBJ1-6	-	CASGFRSLHF	TGTGCCAGTGGATTCAGGTCCCTCCACTTT
TRBV28	17	TRBJ2-5	TRBD2	CASSPSGLGVDQETQYF	TGTGCCAGCAGTCCCTCGGGACTAGGGGTCGACCAAGAGACCCAGTACTTC
TRBV19	13	TRBJ1-5	TRBD1	CASATGKNQPQHF	TGTGCCAGTGCGACAGGGAAAAATCAGCCCCAGCATTTT
TRBV6-1	12	TRBJ1-5	TRBD1	CAGDRGGQPQHF	TGTGCCGGGGACAGGGGAGGTCAGCCCCAGCATTTT
TRBV25-1	14	TRBJ1-6	-	CASRLQGPNSPLHF	TGTGCCAGCAGACTGCAGGGTCCTAATTCACCCCTCCACTTT
TRBV27	15	TRBJ1-5	TRBD1	CASSLGRGRGEPQHF	TGTGCCAGCAGTTTAGGCAGGGGGCGAGGGGAGCCCCAGCATTTT
TRBV19	13	TRBJ2-7	-	CASSIAQGTEQYF	TGTGCCAGTAGTATAGCCCAGGGAACCGAGCAGTACTTC
TRBV14	13	TRBJ1-2	-	CASSQRRNYGYTF	TGTGCCAGCAGCCAACGGAGAAACTATGGCTACACCTTC